This T cell receptor beta chain was sequenced for a study of regulatory T cells in long-lasting Graves disease. With regard to this clonotype: Its matching antigen is unknown.

Relying on iRepertoire HTBI primers and Arm-PCR of CDR3 regions, the team built TCR beta libraries. TCRdb redid the calling of the multiplex PCR reads with MiXCR, one entry per CDR3 protein. The table includes hundreds of thousands of distinct CDR3 sequences, roughly 14% detected once. Study results and caveats: Fewer public clonotypes were shared by new patients (roughly 910) than by persistent patients (2,741).

Germline loops: CDR1 SGDLS, CDR2 YYNGEE. This CDR3 spans 15 amino acids. V was pared by 4 bases and J by 3 bases, with 15 bases between. Indicated time point: newly diagnosed GD, antithyroid drugs for less than 3 months. RNA extracted from PBMCs served as the sequencing template. The same sample was also studied in work on T cells in Graves' hyperthyroidism and ophthalmopathy.

The input for sequencing was peripheral blood mononuclear cells (PBMCs), taken at new diagnosis, from a patient treated with antithyroid drugs. The receptor was isolated from a man aged 30 to 45 with Graves disease. The chain is built from TRBV9 and TRBJ2-3; D perhaps matches TRBD2 (5 bases). The CDR3 DNA sequence: TGTGCCAGCAGCCCCCGAGGGTTGTTTACAGATACGCAGTATTTT. This sequence encodes CASSPRGLFTDTQYF.